These T cell receptor beta chains were read from a single sample in a study of CD8+ T cells in alopecia areata. The protocol was immunoSEQ multiplex PCR, while the TCRdb copy is restricted to in-frame clones and leaves out a portion. The table has a few hundred thousand clones, 60% seen once; the top ten hold about 0.9%. The source was CD4+ T cells sorted from blood, collected between weeks 51 and 54, from a patient treated with tofacitinib. These receptors originate from a human donor with alopecia areata. Each CDR3 is given with its conserved first and last residue. A D gene is named only where the DNA matches it firmly. Only some rows state a clone size, as once, few, many or a class for expanded clones.

len: 14
d_gene: TRBD2
v_gene: TRBV29-1
j_gene: TRBJ2-7
abundance: -
CDR3nt: TGCAGCGCCGCATCTAGCGGGGGACGCTACGAGCAGTACTTC
CDR3aa: CSAASSGGRYEQYF

len: 12
d_gene: -
v_gene: TRBV19
j_gene: TRBJ1-2
abundance: -
CDR3nt: TGTGCCAGTAGTAGAAGGGGTGACGGCTACACCTTC
CDR3aa: CASSRRGDGYTF

len: 16
d_gene: TRBD2
v_gene: TRBV9
j_gene: TRBJ2-2
abundance: -
CDR3nt: TGTGCCAGCAGCGGTCCGGGACTACCGATCACCGGGGAGCTGTTTTTT
CDR3aa: CASSGPGLPITGELFF

len: 13
d_gene: TRBD1
v_gene: TRBV7-2
j_gene: TRBJ1-2
abundance: many
CDR3nt: TGTGCCAGCAGCCACACAGGGGGCTATGGCTACACCTTC
CDR3aa: CASSHTGGYGYTF

len: 17
d_gene: -
v_gene: TRBV5-6
j_gene: TRBJ2-1
abundance: -
CDR3nt: TGTGCCAGCAGCTTGTACCTTGACGGACCAGTTAACAATGAGCAGTTCTTC
CDR3aa: CASSLYLDGPVNNEQFF

len: 14
d_gene: -
v_gene: TRBV7-3
j_gene: TRBJ2-3
abundance: few
CDR3nt: TGTGCCAGCAGCCCCCGGACAGGCACAGATACGCAGTATTTT
CDR3aa: CASSPRTGTDTQYF

len: 15
d_gene: -
v_gene: TRBV30
j_gene: TRBJ2-4
abundance: -
CDR3nt: TGTGCCTGGAGTGTGTTAGGGAGGGGGAAAAACATTCAGTACTTC
CDR3aa: CAWSVLGRGKNIQYF

len: 15
d_gene: -
v_gene: TRBV15
j_gene: TRBJ1-6
abundance: -
CDR3nt: TGTGCCACCAGCAGAGGCGCAGGGACAAATTCACCCCTCCACTTT
CDR3aa: CATSRGAGTNSPLHF

len: 12
d_gene: -
v_gene: TRBV11-2
j_gene: TRBJ1-6
abundance: -
CDR3nt: TGTGCCAGCAGCTTCGAAAATTCACCCCTCCACTTT
CDR3aa: CASSFENSPLHF

len: 13
d_gene: -
v_gene: TRBV5-1
j_gene: TRBJ2-1
abundance: -
CDR3nt: TGCGCCAGCAGCTCCCACTCGGGCAATGAGCAGTTCTTC
CDR3aa: CASSSHSGNEQFF

len: 12
d_gene: -
v_gene: TRBV7-8
j_gene: TRBJ2-5
abundance: few
CDR3nt: TGTGCCAGCAGCCCTAGGGGAGAGACCCAGTACTTC
CDR3aa: CASSPRGETQYF

len: 13
d_gene: -
v_gene: TRBV29-1
j_gene: TRBJ1-1
abundance: once
CDR3nt: TGCAGCGTTGAAATAGGGGCTGGCACTGAAGCTTTCTTT
CDR3aa: CSVEIGAGTEAFF

len: 14
d_gene: -
v_gene: TRBV30
j_gene: TRBJ2-6
abundance: few
CDR3nt: TGTGCGGCGAGGGCCGGGAGTGGGGCCAACGTCCTGACTTTC
CDR3aa: CAARAGSGANVLTF

len: 14
d_gene: TRBD1
v_gene: TRBV7-9
j_gene: TRBJ1-4
abundance: few
CDR3nt: TGTGCCAGCAGCCCATCGGGACAGGGTGAAAAACTGTTTTTT
CDR3aa: CASSPSGQGEKLFF

len: 17
d_gene: -
v_gene: TRBV11-2
j_gene: TRBJ1-6
abundance: -
CDR3nt: TGTGCCAGCAGCTTAGACACCACAAGCTCCTATAATTCACCCCTCCACTTT
CDR3aa: CASSLDTTSSYNSPLHF

len: 16
d_gene: -
v_gene: TRBV7-8
j_gene: TRBJ2-1
abundance: -
CDR3nt: TGTGCCAGCAGTACACGCGCCTATGGCAGGGGAAATGAGCAGTTCTTC
CDR3aa: CASSTRAYGRGNEQFF

len: 15
d_gene: -
v_gene: TRBV30
j_gene: TRBJ1-5
abundance: -
CDR3nt: TGTGCCTGGAGTGTAAGGTTGGACAGTAAGCAGCCCCAGCATTTT
CDR3aa: CAWSVRLDSKQPQHF

len: 13
d_gene: -
v_gene: TRBV11-2
j_gene: TRBJ1-1
abundance: -
CDR3nt: TGTGCCAGCAGCCCTTTGAGGGGCACTGAAGCTTTCTTT
CDR3aa: CASSPLRGTEAFF

len: 14
d_gene: TRBD1
v_gene: TRBV7-2
j_gene: TRBJ1-5
abundance: -
CDR3nt: TGTGCCAGCAGCTCCAACAGGGGTAATCAGCCCCAGCATTTT
CDR3aa: CASSSNRGNQPQHF

len: 14
d_gene: -
v_gene: TRBV7-2
j_gene: TRBJ2-3
abundance: few
CDR3nt: TGTGCCAGCAGTCTGGTGAGCAACACAGATACGCAGTATTTT
CDR3aa: CASSLVSNTDTQYF

len: 15
d_gene: TRBD1
v_gene: TRBV5-4
j_gene: TRBJ1-6
abundance: -
CDR3nt: TGTGCCAGCAGCCACAAACAGGGGCAGAATTCACCCCTCCACTTT
CDR3aa: CASSHKQGQNSPLHF

len: 14
d_gene: -
v_gene: TRBV30
j_gene: TRBJ2-2
abundance: few
CDR3nt: TGTGCCACTAGGCCCGGATGGAACACCGGGGAGCTGTTTTTT
CDR3aa: CATRPGWNTGELFF

len: 13
d_gene: -
v_gene: TRBV29-1
j_gene: TRBJ2-7
abundance: -
CDR3nt: TGCAGCGTTGAAGATACACTCCTAGACGAGCAGTACTTC
CDR3aa: CSVEDTLLDEQYF

len: 15
d_gene: -
v_gene: TRBV15
j_gene: TRBJ2-1
abundance: once
CDR3nt: TGTGCCACCAGCAGAGTCGCAGGGTCCTACAATGAGCAGTTCTTC
CDR3aa: CATSRVAGSYNEQFF

len: 15
d_gene: -
v_gene: TRBV5-1
j_gene: TRBJ2-1
abundance: -
CDR3nt: TGCGCCAGCAGCTTTGTCACTAGCAATGGGAATGAGCAGTTCTTC
CDR3aa: CASSFVTSNGNEQFF

len: 15
d_gene: TRBD2
v_gene: TRBV7-2
j_gene: TRBJ2-1
abundance: -
CDR3nt: TGTGCCAGCAGCTTTAGCGGGGGCCTCTACAATGAGCAGTTCTTC
CDR3aa: CASSFSGGLYNEQFF

len: 12
d_gene: -
v_gene: TRBV29-1
j_gene: TRBJ2-5
abundance: few
CDR3nt: TGCAGCGCCCCGCAGGGGCAAGAGACCCAGTACTTC
CDR3aa: CSAPQGQETQYF

len: 17
d_gene: -
v_gene: TRBV13
j_gene: TRBJ2-3
abundance: -
CDR3nt: TGTGCCAGCAGCTTTACCTCCCTCGGACCCGTCCCTCGTACGCAGTATTTT
CDR3aa: CASSFTSLGPVPRTQYF

len: 13
d_gene: -
v_gene: TRBV5-1
j_gene: TRBJ2-7
abundance: few
CDR3nt: TGCGCCAGCAGCCCCCAAGGGGACTACGAGCAGTACTTC
CDR3aa: CASSPQGDYEQYF

len: 19
d_gene: TRBD2
v_gene: TRBV7-3
j_gene: TRBJ2-6
abundance: -
CDR3nt: TGTGCCAGCAGCCCCGGGCCGGGACTAGCGGACTCTGGGGCCAACGTCCTGACTTTC
CDR3aa: CASSPGPGLADSGANVLTF

len: 12
d_gene: -
v_gene: TRBV2
j_gene: TRBJ2-7
abundance: -
CDR3nt: TGTGCCAGCAAGGAGTTCCTCTACGAGCAGTACTTC
CDR3aa: CASKEFLYEQYF

len: 15
d_gene: TRBD1
v_gene: TRBV6-1
j_gene: TRBJ1-2
abundance: few
CDR3nt: TGTGCCAGCAGGATACGGACAGGGGGCAACTATGGCTACACCTTC
CDR3aa: CASRIRTGGNYGYTF

len: 12
d_gene: -
v_gene: TRBV29-1
j_gene: TRBJ1-1
abundance: few
CDR3nt: TGCAGCTCCGGAGGGCGGAACACTGAAGCTTTCTTT
CDR3aa: CSSGGRNTEAFF

len: 13
d_gene: -
v_gene: TRBV9
j_gene: TRBJ1-1
abundance: -
CDR3nt: TGTGCCAGCAGCGTACGACCGAACACTGAAGCTTTCTTT
CDR3aa: CASSVRPNTEAFF

len: 13
d_gene: -
v_gene: TRBV30
j_gene: TRBJ1-5
abundance: once
CDR3nt: TGTGCCTGGAGTCCCGGACTTAATCAGCCCCAGCATTTT
CDR3aa: CAWSPGLNQPQHF

len: 15
d_gene: -
v_gene: TRBV9
j_gene: TRBJ1-5
abundance: few
CDR3nt: TGTGCCAGCAGCGTAGGAGGTTATAGCAATCAGCCCCAGCATTTT
CDR3aa: CASSVGGYSNQPQHF

len: 14
d_gene: -
v_gene: TRBV25-1
j_gene: TRBJ1-2
abundance: -
CDR3nt: TGTGCCAGCAGTGAATTGGTCAGGGACTATGGCTACACCTTC
CDR3aa: CASSELVRDYGYTF

len: 15
d_gene: TRBD1
v_gene: TRBV5-1
j_gene: TRBJ2-5
abundance: -
CDR3nt: TGCGCCAGCAGCCGCCGGGACAGGGAAAAGGAGACCCAGTACTTC
CDR3aa: CASSRRDREKETQYF

len: 15
d_gene: -
v_gene: TRBV5-4
j_gene: TRBJ2-3
abundance: few
CDR3nt: TGTGCCAGCAGCTCCCTTGACGGCCCCACAGATACGCAGTATTTT
CDR3aa: CASSSLDGPTDTQYF

len: 14
d_gene: -
v_gene: TRBV30
j_gene: TRBJ1-6
abundance: -
CDR3nt: TGTGCCTGGAGTGTGGGACTCACGAATTCACCCCTCCACTTT
CDR3aa: CAWSVGLTNSPLHF

len: 15
d_gene: TRBD1
v_gene: TRBV4-2
j_gene: TRBJ2-2
abundance: -
CDR3nt: TGTGCCAGCAGCCAGGACAGGGTCAACACCGGGGAGCTGTTTTTT
CDR3aa: CASSQDRVNTGELFF

len: 15
d_gene: TRBD1
v_gene: TRBV9
j_gene: TRBJ1-6
abundance: few
CDR3nt: TGTGCCAGCAGCGCCGGACAGGGCGGTAATTCACCCCTCCACTTT
CDR3aa: CASSAGQGGNSPLHF

len: 15
d_gene: -
v_gene: TRBV30
j_gene: TRBJ2-5
abundance: once
CDR3nt: TGTGCCTGGAGCACTCGGGACCTATGGGTGGAGACCCAGTACTTC
CDR3aa: CAWSTRDLWVETQYF

len: 14
d_gene: -
v_gene: TRBV5-4
j_gene: TRBJ2-3
abundance: -
CDR3nt: TGTGCCAGCAGCTGGGATTCGGGGTCGGATACGCAGTATTTT
CDR3aa: CASSWDSGSDTQYF

len: 13
d_gene: -
v_gene: TRBV7-3
j_gene: TRBJ1-1
abundance: few
CDR3nt: TGTGCCAGCAGCGCAAGGTGGCAGACAGAAGCTTTCTTT
CDR3aa: CASSARWQTEAFF

len: 13
d_gene: TRBD1
v_gene: TRBV29-1
j_gene: TRBJ2-5
abundance: -
CDR3nt: TGCAGCGTTCTAGGGACAGTACAAGAGACCCAGTACTTC
CDR3aa: CSVLGTVQETQYF

len: 15
d_gene: TRBD2
v_gene: TRBV30
j_gene: TRBJ2-1
abundance: -
CDR3nt: TGTGCCTGGAGTTTTAGCGGGGGTCACTACAATGAGCAGTTCTTC
CDR3aa: CAWSFSGGHYNEQFF

len: 15
d_gene: -
v_gene: TRBV30
j_gene: TRBJ1-5
abundance: -
CDR3nt: TGTGCCTGGAGTGTACAGAAAACTAACAATCAGCCCCAGCATTTT
CDR3aa: CAWSVQKTNNQPQHF

len: 16
d_gene: TRBD2
v_gene: TRBV29-1
j_gene: TRBJ2-6
abundance: few
CDR3nt: TGCAGCGCCTTGGGGCGGGGGAGCTCTGGGGCCAACGTCCTGACTTTC
CDR3aa: CSALGRGSSGANVLTF

len: 14
d_gene: -
v_gene: TRBV19
j_gene: TRBJ2-7
abundance: few
CDR3nt: TGTGCCAGTAGATCCGGGGGCGGAAGCTACGAGCAGTACTTC
CDR3aa: CASRSGGGSYEQYF

len: 13
d_gene: TRBD1
v_gene: TRBV29-1
j_gene: TRBJ2-5
abundance: few
CDR3nt: TGCAGCGTTGAAGGCTGGACAGGAGAGACCCAGTACTTC
CDR3aa: CSVEGWTGETQYF

len: 12
d_gene: -
v_gene: TRBV19
j_gene: TRBJ2-7
abundance: -
CDR3nt: TGTGCCAGTTCTCCCCAGGGGAACGAGCAGTACTTC
CDR3aa: CASSPQGNEQYF

len: 13
d_gene: TRBD2
v_gene: TRBV29-1
j_gene: TRBJ2-1
abundance: -
CDR3nt: TGCAGCGTTTCTAGCGGGGGGGCCGATGAGCAGTTCTTC
CDR3aa: CSVSSGGADEQFF

len: 15
d_gene: TRBD1
v_gene: TRBV7-8
j_gene: TRBJ1-2
abundance: few
CDR3nt: TGTGCCAGCAGCTTAGGGGACAGGGGAAAGTATGGCTACACCTTC
CDR3aa: CASSLGDRGKYGYTF

len: 14
d_gene: -
v_gene: TRBV6-5
j_gene: TRBJ1-6
abundance: -
CDR3nt: TGTGCCAGCAGTTCTAAGGGGGACGCAACACCCCTCCACTTT
CDR3aa: CASSSKGDATPLHF

len: 12
d_gene: -
v_gene: TRBV30
j_gene: TRBJ1-1
abundance: -
CDR3nt: TGTGCCTGGGCCAAACTAGGGACTGAAGCTTTCTTT
CDR3aa: CAWAKLGTEAFF

len: 13
d_gene: -
v_gene: TRBV5-6
j_gene: TRBJ2-4
abundance: few
CDR3nt: TGTGCCAGCAGCTGGGGGCAGAAAAACATTCAGTACTTC
CDR3aa: CASSWGQKNIQYF

len: 14
d_gene: -
v_gene: TRBV7-7
j_gene: TRBJ2-2
abundance: -
CDR3nt: TGTGCTAGCAGCTCGACAGTGAACACCGGGGAGCTGTTTTTT
CDR3aa: CASSSTVNTGELFF